Reported below is one T cell receptor beta chain. This entry belongs to a study of beta chain features in type 1 diabetes. What was sequenced were expressed TCRB transcripts, since all of the isolated RNA had been reverse transcribed. Sequenced by immunoSEQ multiplex PCR; TCRdb stores in-frame clones only, minus some. The sample shows 350,000 to 450,000 clones, roughly 13% of them seen only once. Blood was collected once per donor into heparin, averaging about 116 mL. A sort by CD45RO/CCR7/CD25/CD127/CD95/CD27 yielded CD4+ naive, central memory, regulatory and stem cell-like memory cells. CDR1 SGHTA and CDR2 FQGNSA come from the germline V gene. The CDR3 is made up of 14 amino acids. V lost 1 base to trimming and J lost 3 bases, with 9 bases between them.

Sequences were obtained from naive CD4+ T cells from blood. This TCR came from a man aged 25-45 years in good health. The chain uses TRBV7-2 and TRBJ2-5; D is possibly TRBD2 (5 bases). CDR3: CASSLGLGKETQYF. As DNA, the CDR3 is TGTGCCAGCAGCTTAGGACTCGGGAAAGAGACCCAGTACTTC.